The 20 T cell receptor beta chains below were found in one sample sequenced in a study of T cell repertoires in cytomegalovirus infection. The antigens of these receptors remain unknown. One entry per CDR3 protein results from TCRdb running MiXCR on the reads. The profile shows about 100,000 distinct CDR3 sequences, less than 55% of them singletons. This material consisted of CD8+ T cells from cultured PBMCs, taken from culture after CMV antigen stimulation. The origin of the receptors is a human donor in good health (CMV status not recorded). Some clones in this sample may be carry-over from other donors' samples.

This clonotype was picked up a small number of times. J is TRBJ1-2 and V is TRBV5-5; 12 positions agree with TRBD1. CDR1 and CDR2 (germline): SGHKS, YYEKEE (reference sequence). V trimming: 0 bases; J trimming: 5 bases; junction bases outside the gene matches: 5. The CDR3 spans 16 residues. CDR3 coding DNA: TGTGCCAGCAGCTTGGCGGGGACAGGGGGCGTGTATGGCTACACCTTC. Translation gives CASSLAGTGGVYGYTF.

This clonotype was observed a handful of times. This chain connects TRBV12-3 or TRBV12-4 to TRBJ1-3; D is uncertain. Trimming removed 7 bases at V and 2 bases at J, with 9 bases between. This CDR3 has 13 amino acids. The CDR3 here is CASNSAAGNTIYF. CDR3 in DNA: TGTGCCAGCAACTCCGCCGCTGGAAACACCATATATTTT.

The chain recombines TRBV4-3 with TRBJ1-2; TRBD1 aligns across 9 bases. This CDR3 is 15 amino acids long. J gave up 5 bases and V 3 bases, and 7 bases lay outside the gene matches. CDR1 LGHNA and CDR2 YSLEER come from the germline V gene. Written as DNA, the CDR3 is TGCGCCAGCAGCCAGGACAGGGGATTGGGATATGGCTACACCTTC. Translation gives CASSQDRGLGYGYTF.

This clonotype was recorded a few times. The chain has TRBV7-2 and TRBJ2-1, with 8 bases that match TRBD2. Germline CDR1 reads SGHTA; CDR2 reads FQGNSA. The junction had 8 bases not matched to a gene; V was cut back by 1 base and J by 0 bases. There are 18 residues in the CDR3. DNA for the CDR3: TGTGCCAGCAGCTTAGTTTACAGCGGGGGCCACTCCTACAATGAGCAGTTCTTC. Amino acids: CASSLVYSGGHSYNEQFF.

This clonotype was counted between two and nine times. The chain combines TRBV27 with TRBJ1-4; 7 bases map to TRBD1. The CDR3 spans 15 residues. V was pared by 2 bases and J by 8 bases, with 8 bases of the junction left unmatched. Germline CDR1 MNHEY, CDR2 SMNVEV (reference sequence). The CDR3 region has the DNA TGTGCCAGCAGTTTAGTGCACAGGGGTGGGGAAAAACTGTTTTTT. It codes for CASSLVHRGGEKLFF.

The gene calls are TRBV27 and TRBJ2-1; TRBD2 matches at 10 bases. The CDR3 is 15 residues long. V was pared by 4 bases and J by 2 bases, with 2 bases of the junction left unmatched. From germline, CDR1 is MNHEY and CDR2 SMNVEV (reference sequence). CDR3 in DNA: TGTGCCAGCAGTTCAACTAGCGGGACCTACAATGAGCAGTTCTTC. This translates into CASSSTSGTYNEQFF.

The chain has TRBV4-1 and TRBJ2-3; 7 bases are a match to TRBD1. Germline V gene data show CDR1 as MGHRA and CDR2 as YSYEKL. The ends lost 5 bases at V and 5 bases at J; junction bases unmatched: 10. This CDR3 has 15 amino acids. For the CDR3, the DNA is TGCGCCAGCAGCTACAGACAGGGTTTGGTAGATACGCAGTATTTT. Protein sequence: CASSYRQGLVDTQYF.

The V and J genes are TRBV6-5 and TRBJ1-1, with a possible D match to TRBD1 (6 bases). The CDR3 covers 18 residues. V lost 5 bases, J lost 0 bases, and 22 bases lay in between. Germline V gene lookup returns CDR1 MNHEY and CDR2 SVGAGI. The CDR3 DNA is TGTGCCAGCAGTAACCCCCCCTACAGGGATATTGTGAACACTGAAGCTTTCTTT. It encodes CASSNPPYRDIVNTEAFF.

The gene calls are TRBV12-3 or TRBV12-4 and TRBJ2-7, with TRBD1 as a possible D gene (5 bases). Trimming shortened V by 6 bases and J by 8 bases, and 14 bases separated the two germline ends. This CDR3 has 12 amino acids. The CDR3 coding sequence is TGTGCCAGCAGCCCATGGGGCAGCAAGCAGTACTTC. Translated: CASSPWGSKQYF.

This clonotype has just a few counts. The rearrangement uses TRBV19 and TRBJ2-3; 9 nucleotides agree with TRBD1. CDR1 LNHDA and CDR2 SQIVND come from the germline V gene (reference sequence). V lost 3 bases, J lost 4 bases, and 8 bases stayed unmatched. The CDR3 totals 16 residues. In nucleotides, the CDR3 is TGTGCCAGTAGTATCCGGGACAGGGAAGGTGCAGATACGCAGTATTTT. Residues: CASSIRDREGADTQYF.

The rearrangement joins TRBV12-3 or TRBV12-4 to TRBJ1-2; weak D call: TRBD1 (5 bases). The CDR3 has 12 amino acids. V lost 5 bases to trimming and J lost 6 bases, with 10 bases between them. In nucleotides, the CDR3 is TGTGCCAGCAGTCCCCAGGGAAATGGCTACACCTTC. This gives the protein CASSPQGNGYTF.

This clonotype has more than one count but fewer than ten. The CDR3, as DNA: TGTGCCAGCAGTTTTCACAAGAACACTGAAGCTTTCTTT. Its translation: CASSFHKNTEAFF. The J gene is TRBJ1-1, the V gene TRBV27, with D uncertain. Trimming removed 3 bases from V and 1 base from J, with 6 bases in between. The CDR3 is 13 residues long. The V gene's germline CDR1 is MNHEY and CDR2 SMNVEV (reference sequence).

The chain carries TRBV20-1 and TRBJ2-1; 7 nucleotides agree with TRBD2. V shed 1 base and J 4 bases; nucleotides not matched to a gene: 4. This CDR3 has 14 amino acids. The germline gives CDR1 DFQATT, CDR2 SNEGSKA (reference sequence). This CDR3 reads CSARGLAVYNEQFF. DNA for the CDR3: TGCAGTGCTAGAGGGCTAGCGGTTTACAATGAGCAGTTCTTC.

The CDR3 bases are TGTGCCAGCAGCGCAAGCGGGGGACTCTCCTACGAGCAGTACTTC. Its protein is CASSASGGLSYEQYF. The chain joins TRBV9 to TRBJ2-7, with TRBD2 identical over 8 bases. This CDR3 has 15 residues. CDR1 and CDR2 from the germline V gene are SGDLS and YYNGEE. J was trimmed by 0 bases and V by 3 bases; bases with no gene match: 5.

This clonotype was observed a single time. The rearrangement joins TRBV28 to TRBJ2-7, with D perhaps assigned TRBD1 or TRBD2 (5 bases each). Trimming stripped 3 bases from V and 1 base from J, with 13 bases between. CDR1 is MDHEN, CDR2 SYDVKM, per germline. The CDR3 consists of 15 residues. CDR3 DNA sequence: TGTGCCAGCAGTTTTAGGGGACGTTTATCCTACGAGCAGTACTTC. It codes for CASSFRGRLSYEQYF.

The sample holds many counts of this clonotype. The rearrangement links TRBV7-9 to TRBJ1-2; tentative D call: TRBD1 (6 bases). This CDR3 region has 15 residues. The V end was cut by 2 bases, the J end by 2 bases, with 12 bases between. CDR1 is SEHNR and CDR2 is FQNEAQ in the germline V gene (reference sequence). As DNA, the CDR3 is TGTGCCAGCAGCTTATCCGGGGGCCTAAACTATGGCTACACCTTC. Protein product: CASSLSGGLNYGYTF.

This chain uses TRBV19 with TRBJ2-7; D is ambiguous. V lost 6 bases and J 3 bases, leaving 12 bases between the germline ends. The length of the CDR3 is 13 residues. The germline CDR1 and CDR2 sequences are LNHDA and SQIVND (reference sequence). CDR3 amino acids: CASSPAAYYEQYF. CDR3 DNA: TGTGCCAGTAGCCCGGCGGCCTACTACGAGCAGTACTTC.

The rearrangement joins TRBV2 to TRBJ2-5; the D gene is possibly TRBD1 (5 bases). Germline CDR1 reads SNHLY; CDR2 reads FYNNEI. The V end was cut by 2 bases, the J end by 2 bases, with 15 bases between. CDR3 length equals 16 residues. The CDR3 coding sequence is TGTGCCAGCAGTGAATCAGGAGACAGCTTACAAGAGACCCAGTACTTC. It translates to CASSESGDSLQETQYF.

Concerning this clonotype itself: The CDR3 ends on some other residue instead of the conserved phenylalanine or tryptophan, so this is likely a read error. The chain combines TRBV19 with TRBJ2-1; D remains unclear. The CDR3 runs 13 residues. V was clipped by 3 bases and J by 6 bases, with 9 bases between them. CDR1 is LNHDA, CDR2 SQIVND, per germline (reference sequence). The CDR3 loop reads CASSIPMGNEQFV. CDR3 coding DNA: TGTGCCAGTAGTATTCCAATGGGCAATGAGCAGTTCGTC.

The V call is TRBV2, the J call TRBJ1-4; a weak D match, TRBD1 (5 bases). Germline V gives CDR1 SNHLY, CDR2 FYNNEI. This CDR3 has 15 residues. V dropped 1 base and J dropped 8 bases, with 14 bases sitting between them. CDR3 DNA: TGTGCCAGCAGTGAAGATGAGGGGTCCAGCGAAAAACTGTTTTTT. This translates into CASSEDEGSSEKLFF. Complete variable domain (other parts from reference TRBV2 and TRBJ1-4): EPEVTQTPSHQVTQMGQEVILRCVPISNHLYFYWYRQILGQKVEFLVSFYNNEISEKSEIFDDQFSVERPDGSNFTLKIRSTKLEDSAMYFCASSEDEGSSEKLFFGSGTQLSVL.